A single sample gave rise to the 32 T cell receptor beta chains below, sequenced in a study of shared clonotypes between healthy human individuals. Clones were read by immunoSEQ multiplex PCR, and TCRdb kept only the in-frame ones, dropping some. The sample yields approximately 100,000 clones, under 70% seen once. Specimen: memory CD8+ T cells sorted from blood. Subset given: CD45RO+ cells pooled with CCR7-negative TemRA cells. These TCRs come from a man in his thirties or forties in good health.

This clone was detected many times. The chain is built from TRBV27 and TRBJ1-1, with D possibly matching TRBD1 (5 bases). The V end was cut by 2 bases, the J end by 1 base, with 8 bases between. From germline, CDR1 is MNHEY and CDR2 SMNVEV (reference sequence). This CDR3 is 14 amino acids long. The CDR3 coding sequence is TGTGCCAGCAGTTTACAGGGTAGGAACACTGAAGCTTTCTTT. Protein product: CASSLQGRNTEAFF.

As for this clone: The junction departs from germline at one end; a sequencing error may be responsible. The chain combines TRBV28 with TRBJ2-1; 12 bases are shared with TRBD2. CDR1 and CDR2 from the germline V gene are MDHEN and SYDVKM. The CDR3 has 16 amino acids. CDR3 sequence reads: CASRPGETSGSSREVF. The CDR3 bases are TGTGCCAGCAGACCAGGGGAGACTAGCGGGAGTTCTAGAGAAGTCTTC.

The chain is built from TRBV28 and TRBJ2-7; a possible D gene is TRBD2 (6 bases). The CDR3 has 16 amino acids. The V end lost 5 bases, the J end lost 2 bases, and 19 bases lay between the germline ends. CDR1 is MDHEN, CDR2 SYDVKM, per germline. The chain's CDR3 is CASSPSSGEKAYEQYF. The CDR3 DNA follows: TGTGCCAGCAGTCCCAGTTCGGGGGAGAAAGCCTACGAGCAGTACTTC.

This sequence joins TRBV13 and TRBJ2-2; 8 positions agree with TRBD2. V trimming: 2 bases; J trimming: 7 bases; junction bases outside the gene matches: 6. The CDR3 loop spans 15 amino acids. Germline V lookup: CDR1 PRHDT, CDR2 FYEKMQ (reference sequence). CDR3: CASSLPAGVGGELFF. The CDR3, as DNA: TGTGCCAGCAGCTTACCAGCGGGAGTTGGCGGGGAGCTGTTTTTT.

This clone was detected ten times or more. This sequence joins TRBV27 and TRBJ2-2; perhaps TRBD1 as D (6 bases). Per germline, CDR1 MNHEY and CDR2 SMNVEV (reference sequence). The CDR3 spans 16 residues. V dropped 6 bases and J dropped 6 bases, with 20 bases sitting between them. CDR3 DNA: TGTGCCAGCAGCATTATTACCCATACAGGGTCCGGGGAGCTGTTTTTT. As protein: CASSIITHTGSGELFF.

The chain recombines TRBV11-3 with TRBJ2-1; D perhaps matches TRBD2 (6 bases). Germline V gives CDR1 SGHNT, CDR2 YENEEA. The CDR3 loop spans 19 amino acids. V was trimmed by 1 base and J by 4 bases, leaving 23 bases between them. DNA for the CDR3: TGTGCCAGCAGCTTAGGACCGCGTGAAGGTAGCGGCCTGTACAATGAGCAGTTCTTC. Protein product: CASSLGPREGSGLYNEQFF.

The chain carries TRBV28 and TRBJ1-1, with no clear D. Germline CDR1 and CDR2: MDHEN and SYDVKM. V gave up 3 bases and J gave up 0 bases, with 2 bases separating them. The CDR3 has 12 amino acids. CDR3 residues: CASSFLNTEAFF. The DNA of the CDR3 is TGTGCCAGCAGTTTTTTGAACACTGAAGCTTTCTTT.

The chain uses TRBV5-6 and TRBJ1-5; possibly TRBD1 for D (5 bases). The V gene lost 0 bases and the J gene lost 3 bases, with 13 bases spanning the gap. Germline CDR1 and CDR2: SGHDT and YYEEEE. The CDR3 consists of 16 residues. CDR3 in amino acids: CASSLADSFSNQPQHF. The CDR3 bases are TGTGCCAGCAGCTTGGCCGACAGCTTTTCCAATCAGCCCCAGCATTTT.

This clone occurred many times. The chain has TRBV7-8 and TRBJ1-2; D is perhaps TRBD1 (6 bases). The germline V gene has CDR1 SGHVS and CDR2 FQNEAQ. V dropped 4 bases and J dropped 3 bases, with 15 bases sitting between them. CDR3 length: 15 residues. CDR3 nucleotide sequence: TGTGCCAGCAGCTGGGGGCAGGGAGGCGACTATGGCTACACCTTC. Its protein is CASSWGQGGDYGYTF.

As concerns this clone: A far larger clone is a single base away, which makes a read error likely. The gene calls are TRBV4-3 and TRBJ1-1; D perhaps matches TRBD1 (5 bases). The V and J ends lost 4 bases and 10 bases respectively, with 19 bases between them. Germline CDR1 is LGHNA and CDR2 is YSLEER. The CDR3 has 14 residues. The CDR3 loop is CASSPEGTGFGAFF. CDR3 in DNA: TGCGCCAGCAGCCCCGAGGGGACGGGGTTCGGAGCTTTCTTT.

J is TRBJ2-1 and V is TRBV2, with 9 nucleotides matching TRBD2. The CDR3 sequence is 18 residues long. CDR1 SNHLY and CDR2 FYNNEI come from the germline V gene. The trim removed 1 base at V and 0 bases at J, leaving 7 bases unmatched. DNA for the CDR3: TGTGCCAGCAGTGAAGGTCTAGCGGGACCCAGCTCCTACAATGAGCAGTTCTTC. Translating it yields CASSEGLAGPSSYNEQFF.

V gene TRBV25-1 combines with J gene TRBJ1-2; TRBD1 is a possible D gene (6 bases). Trimming left V 1 base short and J 7 bases short, with 13 bases between. The CDR3 length is 14 residues. CDR1 MGHDK and CDR2 SYGVNS come from the germline V gene. Here the CDR3 DNA reads TGTGCCAGCAGTGAATCCACAGGGCCGGCTGGCTACACCTTC. This translates into CASSESTGPAGYTF.

This rearrangement joins TRBV23-1 to TRBJ1-5; 8 positions agree with TRBD1. TRBV23-1 is recorded as an ORF, its role being uncertain. CDR3 length equals 16 residues. J lost 8 bases, V lost 3 bases, and 12 bases had no gene match. In DNA form, the CDR3 reads TGCGCCAGCAGTCATCATCACGGACAGGGTCAAGAGCCCCAGCATTTT. Translating gives CASSHHHGQGQEPQHF.

This chain connects TRBV10-1 to TRBJ2-2; D uncertain. This CDR3 spans 12 amino acids. CDR1 WNHNN and CDR2 SYGVQD come from the germline V gene (reference sequence). V lost 6 bases and J lost 4, with 6 bases in between. Here the CDR3 DNA reads TGCGCCAGCAGCGGGCCCACCGGGGAGCTGTTTTTT. It codes for CASSGPTGELFF.

This chain links TRBV7-2 with TRBJ2-3; TRBD2 agrees at 7 bases. In germline, CDR1 is SGHTA, CDR2 FQGNSA. This CDR3 spans 15 amino acids. The V and J ends lost 2 bases and 0 bases, in that order; junction bases with no gene match: 2. CDR3 residues: CASSLMRGSTDTQYF. The CDR3 DNA reads TGTGCCAGCAGCTTAATGCGGGGGAGCACAGATACGCAGTATTTT.

This clone has just a few counts. The V call is TRBV2, the J call TRBJ2-2, with D tentatively TRBD1 (5 bases). Germline CDR1 SNHLY, CDR2 FYNNEI. The CDR3 is 14 amino acids. V lost 7 bases to trimming and J lost 6 bases, with 15 bases between them. This chain's CDR3 is CASMAQGVPGELFF. The DNA of the CDR3 is TGTGCCAGCATGGCCCAAGGGGTCCCCGGGGAGCTGTTTTTT.

This clone was observed at least ten times. This chain uses TRBV6-4 with TRBJ2-3, with D maybe TRBD1 (5 bases). The ends were cut back, 0 bases at V and 3 bases at J, with 10 bases in the middle. The CDR3 is 15 amino acids. In germline, CDR1 is MRHNA, CDR2 SNTAGT. CDR3 amino acids: CASSDSNRPTDTQYF. CDR3 in DNA: TGTGCCAGCAGTGACTCGAACAGGCCTACAGATACGCAGTATTTT.

This clone came up a few times. The chain employs TRBV28 and TRBJ2-7; D is uncertain. CDR1 and CDR2 from the germline V gene are MDHEN and SYDVKM. The length of the CDR3 is 12 residues. V lost 6 bases and J 4 bases, leaving 10 bases between the germline ends. The CDR3 coding sequence is TGTGCCAGCAGAAGTTTGGGATACGAGCAGTACTTC. Translating it yields CASRSLGYEQYF.

In its sample, this clone was seen many times. The V gene is TRBV6-1, the J gene TRBJ2-2; tentatively, D is TRBD1 (5 bases). V gave up 3 bases and J gave up 3 bases, with 5 bases separating them. CDR3 length equals 13 residues. The germline CDR1 and CDR2 sequences are MNHNS and SASEGT. This chain's CDR3 is CASSDRDTGELFF. The DNA of the CDR3 is TGTGCCAGCAGTGACAGGGACACCGGGGAGCTGTTTTTT.

The genes are TRBV11-2 and TRBJ2-7; the D is unclear. Germline V lookup: CDR1 SGHAT, CDR2 FQNNGV. This CDR3 has 15 amino acids. Trimming left V 2 bases short and J 0 bases short, with 11 bases between. Here the CDR3 DNA reads TGTGCCAGCAGCTTACTCCGTTCCAGCTCCTACGAGCAGTACTTC. Translation: CASSLLRSSSYEQYF.

This clone was seen more than once but under ten times. The J gene is TRBJ1-5, the V gene TRBV7-4; D is possibly TRBD1 (6 bases). The ends were cut back, 5 bases at V and 0 bases at J, with 14 bases in the middle. This CDR3 spans 16 amino acids. CDR1 SGHVT and CDR2 SQSDAQ come from the germline V gene. The CDR3 sequence is CASSAYRDYSNQPQHF. CDR3 bases: TGTGCCAGCAGCGCGTACAGGGATTATAGCAATCAGCCCCAGCATTTT.

In this sample, this clone turned up once. The V and J genes are TRBV6-5 and TRBJ2-7; D is perhaps TRBD2 (5 bases). V lost 6 bases and J lost 0, with 12 bases in between. The CDR3 has 14 amino acids. The V gene's germline CDR1 is MNHEY and CDR2 SVGAGI. In DNA form, the CDR3 reads TGTGCCAGCAGCCAAAGCGGCAGCTCCTACGAGCAGTACTTC. Protein product: CASSQSGSSYEQYF.

The V call is TRBV5-1, the J call TRBJ1-3; no definite D call. CDR1 is SGHRS, CDR2 YFSETQ, per germline. This CDR3 region has 16 residues. Trimming left V 0 bases short and J 0 bases short, with 10 bases between. The CDR3 DNA is TGCGCCAGCAGCTTGGAGGCGGATAGCTCTGGAAACACCATATATTTT. This translates into CASSLEADSSGNTIYF.

The gene calls are TRBV11-3 and TRBJ2-3, with D uncertain. The V gene's germline CDR1 is SGHNT and CDR2 YENEEA. CDR3 length: 12 residues. V lost 1 base and J lost 6, with 5 bases in between. The DNA for the CDR3 is TGTGCCAGCAGCTTAGGCCCGGATACGCAGTATTTT. Translating gives CASSLGPDTQYF.

V gene TRBV4-2 combines with J gene TRBJ2-6; no definite D call. Germline V gives CDR1 LGHNA, CDR2 YNFKEQ. The CDR3 is 16 amino acids. Trimming pared 0 bases from V and 0 bases from J, leaving 6 bases between. The CDR3 region has the DNA TGTGCCAGCAGCCAAGAAGGCAACTCTGGGGCCAACGTCCTGACTTTC. As protein: CASSQEGNSGANVLTF.

This clone showed up just a few times. The chain combines TRBV25-1 with TRBJ2-1; 10 positions agree with TRBD2. CDR1 MGHDK and CDR2 SYGVNS come from the germline V gene. Trimming removed 6 bases from V and 5 bases from J; junction bases left unmatched: 10. The length of the CDR3 is 16 residues. The CDR3 region is CASRQVRTSGDNEQFF. CDR3 sequence (DNA): TGTGCCAGCAGACAAGTACGGACTAGCGGAGACAATGAGCAGTTCTTC.

This clone was observed many times. The J gene is TRBJ1-2, the V gene TRBV11-2; TRBD1 might be the D (6 bases). In germline, CDR1 is SGHAT, CDR2 FQNNGV. The CDR3 contains 15 residues. Trimming cost V 4 bases and J 7 bases, with 19 bases left between them. As DNA, the CDR3 is TGTGCCAGCAGCTCAAAAGGTGGGGGGCTCGGTGGCTACACCTTC. This encodes CASSSKGGGLGGYTF.

This clone was found a few times. The chain has TRBV10-3 and TRBJ2-7; no clear D gene. In germline, CDR1 is ENHRY, CDR2 SYGVKD. The CDR3 has 12 residues. V lost 4 bases, J lost 4 bases, and 8 bases lay in between. CDR3 residues: CAISGEKYEQYF. CDR3 bases: TGTGCCATCAGTGGGGAAAAATACGAGCAGTACTTC.

The V and J genes are TRBV28 and TRBJ2-1; D may be TRBD2 (6 bases). The CDR3 consists of 15 residues. Trimming cost V 6 bases and J 3 bases, with 15 bases left between them. Germline V gene sequence: CDR1 MDHEN, CDR2 SYDVKM. The CDR3 region has the DNA TGTGCCAGCAGCCTAAACTTGGACTACTACAATGAGCAGTTCTTC. It translates to CASSLNLDYYNEQFF. Variable domain in full (rest from reference TRBV28 and TRBJ2-1): DVKVTQSSRYLVKRTGEKVFLECVQDMDHENMFWYRQDPGLGLRLIYFSYDVKMKEKGDIPEGYSVSREKKERFSLILESASTNQTSMYLCASSLNLDYYNEQFFGPGTRLTVL.

J is TRBJ2-1 and V is TRBV10-3; 7 bases agree with TRBD2. This CDR3 is built from 16 residues. Germline V gene lookup returns CDR1 ENHRY and CDR2 SYGVKD. V was clipped by 3 bases and J by 3 bases; unmatched bases: 8. DNA of the CDR3: TGTGCCATCAGTGAAGGCGGGGGATCAGGCTACAATGAGCAGTTCTTC. This gives the protein CAISEGGGSGYNEQFF.

V is TRBV7-9 and J is TRBJ2-5; D unclear. The CDR3 extends over 15 amino acids. CDR1 is SEHNR and CDR2 is FQNEAQ in the germline V gene (reference sequence). V was pared by 5 bases and J by 4 bases, with 17 bases between. CDR3 bases: TGTGCCAGCAGCCTTAATCGTCTGACGGGAGAGACCCAGTACTTC. The encoded protein is CASSLNRLTGETQYF.

With regard to this clone: A read error may produce the germline difference seen at one junction end. The chain has TRBV7-9 and TRBJ2-7, with 11 bases lining up with TRBD2. Germline loops: CDR1 SEHNR, CDR2 FQNEAQ (reference sequence). The CDR3 contains 15 residues. The CDR3 coding sequence is TGTGCCAGCATCCAGGGGTTACCGGGACTAGCGGAGCAGGCCTTC. Encoded protein: CASIQGLPGLAEQAF.